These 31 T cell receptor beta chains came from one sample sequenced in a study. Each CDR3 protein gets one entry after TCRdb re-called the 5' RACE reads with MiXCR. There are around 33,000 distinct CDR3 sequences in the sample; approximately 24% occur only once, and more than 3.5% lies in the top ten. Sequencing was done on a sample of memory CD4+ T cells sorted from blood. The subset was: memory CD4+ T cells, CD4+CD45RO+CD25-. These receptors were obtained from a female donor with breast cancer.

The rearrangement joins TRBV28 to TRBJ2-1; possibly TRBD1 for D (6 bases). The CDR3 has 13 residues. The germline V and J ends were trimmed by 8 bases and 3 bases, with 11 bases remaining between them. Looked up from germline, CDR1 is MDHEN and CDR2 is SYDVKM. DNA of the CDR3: TGTGCCAGCCGGGTCAGGGGCTACAATGAGCAGTTCTTC. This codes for CASRVRGYNEQFF.

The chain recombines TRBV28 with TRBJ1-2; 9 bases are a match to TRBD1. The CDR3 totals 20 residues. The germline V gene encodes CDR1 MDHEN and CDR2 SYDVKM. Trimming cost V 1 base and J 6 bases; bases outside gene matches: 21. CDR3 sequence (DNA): TGTGCCAGCAGTTTATTCCCGGTCACTCAGTTGGACAGGGGAGTGGATGGCTACACCTTC. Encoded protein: CASSLFPVTQLDRGVDGYTF.

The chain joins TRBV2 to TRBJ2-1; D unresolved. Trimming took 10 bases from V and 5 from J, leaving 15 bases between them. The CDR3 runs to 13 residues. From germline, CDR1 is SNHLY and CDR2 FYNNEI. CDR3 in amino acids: CATPQPPHNEQFF. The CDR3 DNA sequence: TGTGCCACCCCCCAACCCCCCCACAATGAGCAGTTCTTC.

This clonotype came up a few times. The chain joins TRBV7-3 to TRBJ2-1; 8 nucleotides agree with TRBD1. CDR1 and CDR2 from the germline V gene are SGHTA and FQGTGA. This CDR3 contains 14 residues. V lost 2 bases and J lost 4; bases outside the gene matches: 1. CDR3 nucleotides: TGTGCCAGCAGCTTAGGGACAGGATACAATGAGCAGTTCTTC. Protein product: CASSLGTGYNEQFF.

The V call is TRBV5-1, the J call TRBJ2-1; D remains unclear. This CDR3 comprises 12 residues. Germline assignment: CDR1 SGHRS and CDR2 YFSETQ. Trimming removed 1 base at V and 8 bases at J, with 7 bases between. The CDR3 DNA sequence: TGCGCCAGCAGCTTGTTGGTGGATGAGCAGTTCTTC. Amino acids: CASSLLVDEQFF.

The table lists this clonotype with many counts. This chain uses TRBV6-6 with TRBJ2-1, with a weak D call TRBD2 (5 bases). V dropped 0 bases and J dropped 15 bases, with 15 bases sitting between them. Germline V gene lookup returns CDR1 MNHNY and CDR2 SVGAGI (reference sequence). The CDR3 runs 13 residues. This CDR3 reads CASSYSPSEEGFF. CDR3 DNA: TGTGCCAGCAGTTACTCCCCAAGCGAAGAGGGGTTCTTC.

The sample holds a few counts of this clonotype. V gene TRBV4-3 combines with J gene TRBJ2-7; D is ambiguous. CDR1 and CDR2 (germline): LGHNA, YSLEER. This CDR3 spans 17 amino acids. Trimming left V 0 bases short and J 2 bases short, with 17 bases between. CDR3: CASSQDPSSRAPYEQYF. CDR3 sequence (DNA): TGCGCCAGCAGCCAAGACCCGTCTAGTAGGGCCCCCTACGAGCAGTACTTC.

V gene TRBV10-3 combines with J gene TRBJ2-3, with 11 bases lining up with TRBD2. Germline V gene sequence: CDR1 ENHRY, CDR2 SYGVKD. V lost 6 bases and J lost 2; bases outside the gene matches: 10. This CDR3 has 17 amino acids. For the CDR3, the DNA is TGTGCCATCAGACGACCCGGGACTAGCGGAACCACAGATACGCAGTATTTT. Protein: CAIRRPGTSGTTDTQYF.

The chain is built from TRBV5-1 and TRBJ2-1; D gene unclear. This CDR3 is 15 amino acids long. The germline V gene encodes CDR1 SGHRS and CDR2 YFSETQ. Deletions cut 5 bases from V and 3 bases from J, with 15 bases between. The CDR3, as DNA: TGCGCCAGCAGTATCGGGCTAATGATCTACAATGAGCAGTTCTTC. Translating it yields CASSIGLMIYNEQFF.

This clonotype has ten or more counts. Written as DNA, the CDR3 is TGCGCCAGCAGCCAGCTGACTAGCGGGAGTTTTAATGAGCAGTTCTTC. It encodes CASSQLTSGSFNEQFF. The chain uses TRBV4-1 and TRBJ2-1; 12 nucleotides align to TRBD2. This CDR3 has 16 residues. V lost 3 bases and J lost 7; bases outside the gene matches: 7. Looked up from germline, CDR1 is MGHRA and CDR2 is YSYEKL.

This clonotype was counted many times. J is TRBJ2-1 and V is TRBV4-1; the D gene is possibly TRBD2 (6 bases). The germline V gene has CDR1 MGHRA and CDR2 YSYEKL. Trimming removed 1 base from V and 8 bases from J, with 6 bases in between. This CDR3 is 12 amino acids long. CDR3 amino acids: CASSQVADEQFF. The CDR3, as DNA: TGCGCCAGCAGCCAAGTAGCGGATGAGCAGTTCTTC.

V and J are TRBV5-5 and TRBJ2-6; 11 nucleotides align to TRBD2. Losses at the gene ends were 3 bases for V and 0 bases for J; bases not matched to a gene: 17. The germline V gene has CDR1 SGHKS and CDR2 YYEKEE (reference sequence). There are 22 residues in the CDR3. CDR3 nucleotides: TGTGCCAGCAGCTCCCCCATGGGGACTAGCGGATTCCCCAACTCTGGGGCCAACGTCCTGACTTTC. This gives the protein CASSSPMGTSGFPNSGANVLTF. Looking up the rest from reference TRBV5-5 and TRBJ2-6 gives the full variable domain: DAGVTQSPTHLIKTRGQQVTLRCSPISGHKSVSWYQQVLGQGPQFIFQYYEKEERGRGNFPDRFSARQFPNYSSELNVNALLLGDSALYLCASSSPMGTSGFPNSGANVLTFGAGSRLTVL.

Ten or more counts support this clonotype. The CDR3 DNA follows: TGTGCCAGCAGCCAAGATCGAAGGGATGGCTATTCACCCCTCCACTTT. This gives the protein CASSQDRRDGYSPLHF. The chain has TRBV4-2 and TRBJ1-6; D unclear. Germline CDR1 reads LGHNA; CDR2 reads YNFKEQ. The CDR3 has 16 amino acids. Between the trimmed V and J ends, which lost 0 bases and 8 bases, there was a span of 14 bases.

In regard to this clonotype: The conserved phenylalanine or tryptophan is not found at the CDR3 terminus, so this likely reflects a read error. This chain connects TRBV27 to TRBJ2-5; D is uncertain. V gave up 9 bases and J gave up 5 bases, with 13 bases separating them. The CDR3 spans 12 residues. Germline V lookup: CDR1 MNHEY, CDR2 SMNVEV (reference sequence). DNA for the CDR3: TGTGCCAGAAGGCCCCTGCGGGAGACCCAGTACCTC. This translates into CARRPLRETQYL.

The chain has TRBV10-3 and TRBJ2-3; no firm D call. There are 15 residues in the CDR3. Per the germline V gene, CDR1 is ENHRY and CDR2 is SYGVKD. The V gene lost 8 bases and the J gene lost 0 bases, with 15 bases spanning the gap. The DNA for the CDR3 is TGTGCCATCGGATTCCCGGACGGTAGCACAGATACGCAGTATTTT. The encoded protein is CAIGFPDGSTDTQYF.

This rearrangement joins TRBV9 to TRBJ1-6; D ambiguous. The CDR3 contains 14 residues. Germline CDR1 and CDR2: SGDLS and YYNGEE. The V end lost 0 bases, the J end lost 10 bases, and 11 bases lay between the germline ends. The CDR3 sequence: CASSVEEGWSPLHF. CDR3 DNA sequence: TGTGCCAGCAGCGTAGAAGAGGGATGGTCACCCCTCCACTTT.

The CDR3 coding sequence is TGTGCCAGCAGTTTGGGACAGGGAAAGCAGTACTTC. This gives the protein CASSLGQGKQYF. V gene TRBV12-3 or TRBV12-4 combines with J gene TRBJ2-7; 9 positions match TRBD1. This CDR3 comprises 12 residues. V lost 3 bases, J lost 8 bases, and 2 bases stayed unmatched.

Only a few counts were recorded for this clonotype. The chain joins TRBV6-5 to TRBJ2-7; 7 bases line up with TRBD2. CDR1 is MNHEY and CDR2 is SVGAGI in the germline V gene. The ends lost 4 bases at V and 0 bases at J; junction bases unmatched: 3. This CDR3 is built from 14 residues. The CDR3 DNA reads TGTGCCAGCAGTTTAGCGGGCCTCTCCTACGAGCAGTACTTC. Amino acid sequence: CASSLAGLSYEQYF.

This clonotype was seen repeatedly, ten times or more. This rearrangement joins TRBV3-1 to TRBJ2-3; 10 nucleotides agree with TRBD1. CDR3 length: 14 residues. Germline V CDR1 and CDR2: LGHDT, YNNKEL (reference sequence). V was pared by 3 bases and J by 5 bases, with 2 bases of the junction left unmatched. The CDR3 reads CASSHGQGGDTQYF. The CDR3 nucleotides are TGTGCCAGCAGCCATGGACAGGGGGGAGATACGCAGTATTTT.

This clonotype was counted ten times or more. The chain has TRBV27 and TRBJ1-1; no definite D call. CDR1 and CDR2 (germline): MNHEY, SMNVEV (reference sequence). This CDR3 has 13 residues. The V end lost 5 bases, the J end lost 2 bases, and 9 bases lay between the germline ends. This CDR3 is CASSQDYNTEAFF. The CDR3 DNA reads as TGTGCCAGCAGTCAGGACTATAACACTGAAGCTTTCTTT.

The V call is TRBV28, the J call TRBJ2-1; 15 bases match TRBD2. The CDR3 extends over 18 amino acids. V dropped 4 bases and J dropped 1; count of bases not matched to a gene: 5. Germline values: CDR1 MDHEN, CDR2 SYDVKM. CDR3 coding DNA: TGTGCCAGCAGTTCCCGGACTAGCGGGAGGGCTTCCTACAATGAGCAGTTCTTC. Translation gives CASSSRTSGRASYNEQFF.

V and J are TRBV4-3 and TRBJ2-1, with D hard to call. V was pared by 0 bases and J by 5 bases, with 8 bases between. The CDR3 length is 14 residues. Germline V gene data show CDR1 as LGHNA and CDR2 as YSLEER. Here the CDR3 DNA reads TGCGCCAGCAGCCAAGATAAACAGAACAATGAGCAGTTCTTC. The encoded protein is CASSQDKQNNEQFF.

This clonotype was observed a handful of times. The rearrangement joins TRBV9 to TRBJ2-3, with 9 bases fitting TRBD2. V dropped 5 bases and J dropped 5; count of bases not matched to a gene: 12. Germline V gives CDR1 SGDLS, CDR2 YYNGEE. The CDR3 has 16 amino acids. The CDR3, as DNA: TGTGCCAGCAGGGCCGGGCGGGGGGGCCTCATAGATACGCAGTATTTT. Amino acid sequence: CASRAGRGGLIDTQYF.

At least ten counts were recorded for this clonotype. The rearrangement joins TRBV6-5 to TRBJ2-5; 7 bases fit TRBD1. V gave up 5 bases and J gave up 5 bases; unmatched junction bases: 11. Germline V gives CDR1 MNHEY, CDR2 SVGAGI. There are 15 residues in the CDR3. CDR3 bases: TGTGCCAGCAGTGAAGCGACAGGGTCGCGGGAGACCCAGTACTTC. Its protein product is CASSEATGSRETQYF.

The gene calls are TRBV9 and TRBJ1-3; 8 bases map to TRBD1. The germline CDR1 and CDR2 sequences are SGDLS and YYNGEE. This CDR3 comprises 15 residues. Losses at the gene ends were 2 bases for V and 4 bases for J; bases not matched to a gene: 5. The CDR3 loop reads CASSVGTGGGNTIYF. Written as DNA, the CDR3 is TGTGCCAGCAGCGTCGGGACAGGCGGGGGAAACACCATATATTTT.

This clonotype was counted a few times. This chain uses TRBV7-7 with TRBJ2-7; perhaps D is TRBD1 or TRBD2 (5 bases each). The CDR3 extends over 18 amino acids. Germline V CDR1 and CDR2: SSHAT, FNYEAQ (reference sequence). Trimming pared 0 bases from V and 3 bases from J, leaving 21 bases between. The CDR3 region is CASSLAHPPGPADYEQYF. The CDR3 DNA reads TGTGCCAGCAGCTTAGCGCACCCCCCGGGGCCCGCGGACTACGAGCAGTACTTC. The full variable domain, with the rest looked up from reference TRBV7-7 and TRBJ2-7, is GAGVSQSPRYKVTKRGQDVTLRCDPISSHATLYWYQQALGQGPEFLTYFNYEAQPDKSGLPSDRFSAERPEGSISTLTIQRTEQRDSAMYRCASSLAHPPGPADYEQYFGPGTRLTVT.

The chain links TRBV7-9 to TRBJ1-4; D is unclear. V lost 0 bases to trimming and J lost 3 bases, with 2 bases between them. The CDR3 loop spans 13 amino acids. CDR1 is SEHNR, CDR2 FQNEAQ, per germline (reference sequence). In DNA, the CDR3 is TGTGCCAGCAGCTTAGCGTCTAATGAAAAACTGTTTTTT. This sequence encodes CASSLASNEKLFF.

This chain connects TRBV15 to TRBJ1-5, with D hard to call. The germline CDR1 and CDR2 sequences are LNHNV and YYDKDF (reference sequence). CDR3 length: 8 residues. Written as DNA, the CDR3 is TGTAGCAATCAGCCCCAGCATTTT. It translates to CSNQPQHF. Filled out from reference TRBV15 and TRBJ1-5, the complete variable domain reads DAMVIQNPRYQVTQFGKPVTLSCSQTLNHNVMYWYQQKSSQAPKLLFHYYDKDFNNEADTPDNFQSRRPNTSFCFLDIRSPGLGDTAMYLCSNQPQHFGDGTRLSIL.

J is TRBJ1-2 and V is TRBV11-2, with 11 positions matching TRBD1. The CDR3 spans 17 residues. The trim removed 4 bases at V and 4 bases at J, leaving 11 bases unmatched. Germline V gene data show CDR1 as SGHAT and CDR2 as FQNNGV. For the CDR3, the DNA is TGTGCCAGCAGCTCCCCCCCTCCGGGACAGGGGGGCTATGGCTACACCTTC. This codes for CASSSPPPGQGGYGYTF.

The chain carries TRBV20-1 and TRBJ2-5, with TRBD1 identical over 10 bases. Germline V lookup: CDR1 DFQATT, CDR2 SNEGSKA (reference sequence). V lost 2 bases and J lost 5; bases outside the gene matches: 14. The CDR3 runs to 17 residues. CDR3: CSARPSSPGQGRETQYF. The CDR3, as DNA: TGCAGTGCTAGACCTTCTAGTCCGGGACAGGGGAGGGAGACCCAGTACTTC.

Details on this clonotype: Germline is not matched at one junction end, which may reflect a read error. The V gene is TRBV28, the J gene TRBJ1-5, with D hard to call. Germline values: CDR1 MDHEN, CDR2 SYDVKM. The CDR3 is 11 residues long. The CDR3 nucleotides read TGTGCCAGCAGTCCGGGCCTCATGATCAGTTTT. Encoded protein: CASSPGLMISF.